These T cell receptor beta chains were read from a single sample in a study of blood T cell repertoires in COVID-19. Only in-frame clones appear in the TCRdb table, and some are missing; sequencing was by immunoSEQ multiplex PCR. The sample has 200,000 to 300,000 clones, about 90% seen once. The sequenced sample was peripheral blood. The receptors shown here come from a woman in her thirties or forties with acute or convalescent COVID-19. Both conserved end residues are part of each CDR3. Fields, in order: V gene, clone size, J gene, D gene, CDR3 protein, CDR3 DNA. A D gene is named only where the DNA matches it firmly. Only part of the rows carry a size: once, few, many, or a class if the clone is expanded.

V gene: TRBV27; clone size: -; J gene: TRBJ1-2; D gene: TRBD1; CDR3 protein: CASSLTPGTGGYGYTF; CDR3 DNA: TGTGCCAGCAGTCTAACTCCCGGGACAGGGGGCTATGGCTACACCTTC
V gene: TRBV9; clone size: -; J gene: TRBJ1-3; D gene: -; CDR3 protein: CASSGLDSHSGNTIYF; CDR3 DNA: TGTGCCAGCAGCGGACTAGACAGTCACTCTGGAAACACCATATATTTT
V gene: TRBV5-1; clone size: -; J gene: TRBJ1-4; D gene: -; CDR3 protein: CASSLTGFNEKLFF; CDR3 DNA: TGCGCCAGCAGCTTGACAGGGTTCAATGAAAAACTGTTTTTT
V gene: TRBV11-3; clone size: -; J gene: TRBJ1-3; D gene: -; CDR3 protein: CASSLNRNSDTIYF; CDR3 DNA: TGTGCCAGCAGCTTAAACAGGAATTCGGACACCATATATTTT
V gene: TRBV7-3; clone size: -; J gene: TRBJ2-5; D gene: -; CDR3 protein: CASSFLPAVEETQYF; CDR3 DNA: TGTGCCAGCAGCTTCCTCCCCGCGGTTGAAGAGACCCAGTACTTC
V gene: TRBV6-5; clone size: -; J gene: TRBJ2-5; D gene: TRBD1; CDR3 protein: CASRRDRDGETQYF; CDR3 DNA: TGTGCCAGCAGAAGGGACAGGGACGGTGAGACCCAGTACTTC
V gene: TRBV9; clone size: few; J gene: TRBJ1-6; D gene: -; CDR3 protein: CASSSPGANSPLHF; CDR3 DNA: TGTGCCAGCAGCTCCCCGGGTGCCAATTCACCCCTCCACTTT
V gene: TRBV19; clone size: -; J gene: TRBJ1-1; D gene: TRBD1; CDR3 protein: CASTGRTGLNTEAFF; CDR3 DNA: TGTGCCAGTACCGGACGGACAGGCCTGAACACTGAAGCTTTCTTT
V gene: TRBV6-5; clone size: -; J gene: TRBJ2-2; D gene: TRBD1; CDR3 protein: CASTGGATGELFF; CDR3 DNA: TGTGCCAGCACAGGGGGCGCGACCGGGGAGCTGTTTTTT
V gene: TRBV6-5; clone size: -; J gene: TRBJ1-2; D gene: TRBD1; CDR3 protein: CASSLQGDGYTF; CDR3 DNA: TGTGCCAGCAGTCTACAGGGGGATGGCTACACCTTC
V gene: TRBV21-1; clone size: -; J gene: TRBJ2-5; D gene: -; CDR3 protein: CAGSDEGEAQETQYF; CDR3 DNA: TGTGCCGGGTCGGACGAAGGGGAGGCGCAAGAGACCCAGTACTTC
V gene: TRBV24-1; clone size: -; J gene: TRBJ1-2; D gene: TRBD1; CDR3 protein: CATSPRPGTGYYGYTF; CDR3 DNA: TGTGCCACCAGCCCTCGACCGGGGACAGGGTACTATGGCTACACCTTC
V gene: TRBV12-5; clone size: -; J gene: TRBJ2-3; D gene: TRBD2; CDR3 protein: CASGAGGLWNTQYF; CDR3 DNA: TGTGCTAGTGGAGCGGGGGGGCTTTGGAATACGCAGTATTTT
V gene: TRBV9; clone size: -; J gene: TRBJ1-6; D gene: TRBD1; CDR3 protein: CASSPRTGTNSPLHF; CDR3 DNA: TGTGCCAGCAGCCCGAGGACAGGGACTAATTCACCCCTCCACTTT
V gene: TRBV7-3; clone size: -; J gene: TRBJ2-2; D gene: TRBD1; CDR3 protein: CASILQGGQGTGELFF; CDR3 DNA: TGTGCCAGCATCCTGCAGGGGGGACAGGGGACCGGGGAGCTGTTTTTT
V gene: TRBV29-1; clone size: -; J gene: TRBJ1-2; D gene: -; CDR3 protein: CSVEEGGRGYTF; CDR3 DNA: TGCAGCGTTGAAGAGGGGGGACGGGGCTACACCTTC
V gene: TRBV6-1; clone size: once; J gene: TRBJ1-1; D gene: -; CDR3 protein: CASSENRGGGGGTEAFF; CDR3 DNA: TGTGCCAGCAGTGAAAATCGGGGCGGGGGAGGTGGCACTGAAGCTTTCTTT
V gene: TRBV6-1; clone size: -; J gene: TRBJ2-2; D gene: -; CDR3 protein: CASSEVPGINTGELFF; CDR3 DNA: TGTGCCAGCAGTGAAGTCCCAGGAATCAACACCGGGGAGCTGTTTTTT
V gene: TRBV5-1; clone size: -; J gene: TRBJ1-2; D gene: TRBD1; CDR3 protein: CASRTGEFYGYTF; CDR3 DNA: TGCGCCAGCAGGACAGGGGAATTCTATGGCTACACCTTC
V gene: TRBV7-2; clone size: -; J gene: TRBJ2-1; D gene: TRBD1; CDR3 protein: CASSFGQGNYNEQFF; CDR3 DNA: TGTGCCAGCAGCTTCGGACAGGGAAACTACAATGAGCAGTTCTTC
V gene: TRBV5-6; clone size: -; J gene: TRBJ2-5; D gene: -; CDR3 protein: CASSFDWEETQYF; CDR3 DNA: TGTGCCAGCAGCTTCGACTGGGAAGAGACCCAGTACTTC
V gene: TRBV7-8; clone size: -; J gene: TRBJ1-2; D gene: -; CDR3 protein: CASSLVSLPPRDGYTF; CDR3 DNA: TGTGCCAGCAGCTTAGTATCTTTGCCACCGAGGGATGGCTACACCTTC
V gene: TRBV7-8; clone size: -; J gene: TRBJ1-1; D gene: -; CDR3 protein: CASSLGGGTEAFF; CDR3 DNA: TGTGCCAGCAGCTTAGGTGGGGGGACTGAAGCTTTCTTT
V gene: TRBV29-1; clone size: -; J gene: TRBJ1-1; D gene: -; CDR3 protein: CSVSTEAFF; CDR3 DNA: TGCAGCGTGAGCACTGAAGCTTTCTTT
V gene: TRBV5-4; clone size: -; J gene: TRBJ2-3; D gene: TRBD1; CDR3 protein: CASSLRQGAADTQYF; CDR3 DNA: TGTGCCAGCAGCTTGAGGCAGGGGGCTGCAGATACGCAGTATTTT
V gene: TRBV4-2; clone size: -; J gene: TRBJ1-1; D gene: -; CDR3 protein: CASSQEGSLGNTEAFF; CDR3 DNA: TGTGCCAGCAGCCAAGAGGGTAGCTTGGGGAACACTGAAGCTTTCTTT
V gene: TRBV10-3; clone size: -; J gene: TRBJ1-1; D gene: TRBD1; CDR3 protein: CAISEPTQTGEAFF; CDR3 DNA: TGTGCCATCAGTGAGCCTACTCAGACAGGGGAAGCTTTCTTT
V gene: TRBV3-1/TRBV3-2; clone size: -; J gene: TRBJ2-1; D gene: -; CDR3 protein: CASSQVPPRGYHTEQFF; CDR3 DNA: TGTGCCAGCAGCCAAGTCCCTCCTAGGGGTTACCACACTGAGCAGTTCTTC
V gene: TRBV5-5; clone size: -; J gene: TRBJ1-5; D gene: TRBD1; CDR3 protein: CASSRTGYSNQPQHF; CDR3 DNA: TGTGCCAGCAGCAGGACAGGGTATAGCAATCAGCCCCAGCATTTT
V gene: TRBV11-2; clone size: -; J gene: TRBJ1-6; D gene: -; CDR3 protein: CASSPAIYRDPNSPLHF; CDR3 DNA: TGTGCCAGCAGCCCTGCGATCTACCGGGATCCAAATTCACCCCTCCACTTT
V gene: TRBV27; clone size: -; J gene: TRBJ2-1; D gene: TRBD2; CDR3 protein: CASSSSVPTSGGAPAYNEQFF; CDR3 DNA: TGTGCCAGCAGTTCCTCGGTCCCGACTAGCGGGGGGGCCCCAGCCTACAATGAGCAGTTCTTC
V gene: TRBV5-5; clone size: -; J gene: TRBJ1-1; D gene: TRBD1; CDR3 protein: CASSLGQGAEAFF; CDR3 DNA: TGTGCCAGCAGCTTAGGACAGGGGGCTGAAGCTTTCTTT
V gene: TRBV19; clone size: -; J gene: TRBJ1-5; D gene: -; CDR3 protein: CASFDSSYSNQPQHF; CDR3 DNA: TGTGCCAGCTTCGACAGCAGCTATAGCAATCAGCCCCAGCATTTT
V gene: TRBV3-1/TRBV3-2; clone size: -; J gene: TRBJ1-2; D gene: -; CDR3 protein: CASNQAGGLHYGYTF; CDR3 DNA: TGTGCCAGCAACCAAGCCGGGGGGCTTCACTATGGCTACACCTTC
V gene: TRBV24-1; clone size: -; J gene: TRBJ2-3; D gene: TRBD2; CDR3 protein: CATSVTGTSGVGADTQYF; CDR3 DNA: TGTGCCACCAGTGTCACCGGGACTAGCGGTGTTGGGGCAGATACGCAGTATTTT
V gene: TRBV2; clone size: -; J gene: TRBJ2-3; D gene: TRBD1; CDR3 protein: CASSGQGTDTQYF; CDR3 DNA: TGTGCCAGCAGTGGACAGGGTACAGATACGCAGTATTTT
V gene: TRBV7-8; clone size: -; J gene: TRBJ1-3; D gene: -; CDR3 protein: CASSPWTERSGNTIYF; CDR3 DNA: TGTGCCAGCAGCCCTTGGACAGAGCGCTCTGGAAACACCATATATTTT
V gene: TRBV6-5; clone size: -; J gene: TRBJ1-1; D gene: TRBD1; CDR3 protein: CASSTGQGRSTEAFF; CDR3 DNA: TGTGCCAGCAGTACCGGACAGGGGAGATCCACTGAAGCTTTCTTT
V gene: TRBV25-1; clone size: -; J gene: TRBJ1-3; D gene: -; CDR3 protein: CASSEFEGNTIYF; CDR3 DNA: TGTGCCAGCAGTGAATTTGAGGGAAACACCATATATTTT
V gene: TRBV7-9; clone size: -; J gene: TRBJ1-1; D gene: TRBD1; CDR3 protein: CASGARGGQGDTEAFF; CDR3 DNA: TGTGCCAGCGGAGCCCGCGGCGGACAGGGGGACACTGAAGCTTTCTTT
V gene: TRBV18; clone size: -; J gene: TRBJ1-3; D gene: TRBD1; CDR3 protein: CASSTGAGSRPGNTIYF; CDR3 DNA: TGTGCCAGCTCAACAGGGGCCGGGAGCCGACCTGGAAACACCATATATTTT
V gene: TRBV7-9; clone size: -; J gene: TRBJ1-3; D gene: -; CDR3 protein: CASSLAPPSGNTIYF; CDR3 DNA: TGTGCCAGCAGCCTGGCTCCTCCTTCTGGAAACACCATATATTTT
V gene: TRBV3-1/TRBV3-2; clone size: -; J gene: TRBJ2-1; D gene: TRBD2; CDR3 protein: CASSPIGGGAAEQFF; CDR3 DNA: TGTGCCAGCAGCCCTATCGGCGGGGGGGCGGCTGAGCAGTTCTTC
V gene: TRBV19; clone size: -; J gene: TRBJ1-3; D gene: TRBD1; CDR3 protein: CASRPGQIPGNTIYF; CDR3 DNA: TGTGCCAGTAGACCGGGACAGATTCCTGGAAACACCATATATTTT
V gene: TRBV11-2; clone size: -; J gene: TRBJ1-6; D gene: -; CDR3 protein: CASSLGPYNSPLHF; CDR3 DNA: TGTGCCAGCAGCTTGGGCCCGTATAATTCACCCCTCCACTTT
V gene: TRBV6-5; clone size: -; J gene: TRBJ1-5; D gene: TRBD1; CDR3 protein: CASSYLRDREQPQHF; CDR3 DNA: TGTGCCAGCAGTTACCTCCGGGACAGGGAGCAGCCCCAGCATTTT
V gene: TRBV2; clone size: -; J gene: TRBJ2-3; D gene: -; CDR3 protein: CASRLSSTDTQYF; CDR3 DNA: TGTGCCAGCAGACTGTCTAGCACAGATACGCAGTATTTT
V gene: TRBV5-1; clone size: -; J gene: TRBJ1-5; D gene: -; CDR3 protein: CASSLGGGDNQPQHF; CDR3 DNA: TGCGCCAGCAGCTTGGGAGGGGGAGATAATCAGCCCCAGCATTTT
V gene: TRBV29-1; clone size: few; J gene: TRBJ1-6; D gene: -; CDR3 protein: CSVAVGSSNSPLHF; CDR3 DNA: TGCAGCGTCGCTGTGGGGAGTAGCAATTCACCCCTCCACTTT
V gene: TRBV11-2; clone size: -; J gene: TRBJ1-1; D gene: -; CDR3 protein: CASSLGQMNTEAFF; CDR3 DNA: TGTGCCAGCAGCCTCGGACAGATGAACACTGAAGCTTTCTTT
V gene: TRBV5-5; clone size: -; J gene: TRBJ1-3; D gene: TRBD1; CDR3 protein: CASSADPTGGGNTIYF; CDR3 DNA: TGTGCCAGCAGCGCGGACCCGACAGGGGGCGGAAACACCATATATTTT
V gene: TRBV9; clone size: -; J gene: TRBJ1-1; D gene: TRBD1; CDR3 protein: CASSSPRQGADTEAFF; CDR3 DNA: TGTGCCAGCAGCTCTCCCAGACAGGGGGCGGACACTGAAGCTTTCTTT
V gene: TRBV4-1; clone size: -; J gene: TRBJ1-4; D gene: -; CDR3 protein: CASSPGRVRGTNEKLFF; CDR3 DNA: TGCGCCAGCAGCCCCGGCCGGGTCCGGGGGACTAATGAAAAACTGTTTTTT
V gene: TRBV3-1/TRBV3-2; clone size: -; J gene: TRBJ1-2; D gene: -; CDR3 protein: CASSQDRFGYTF; CDR3 DNA: TGTGCCAGCAGCCAAGATCGGTTTGGCTACACCTTC
V gene: TRBV4-1; clone size: -; J gene: TRBJ2-6; D gene: -; CDR3 protein: CASSLLGGASSGANVLTF; CDR3 DNA: TGCGCCAGCAGCCTGCTAGGAGGGGCCTCCTCTGGGGCCAACGTCCTGACTTTC
V gene: TRBV19; clone size: -; J gene: TRBJ2-3; D gene: -; CDR3 protein: CASSFLLPGQVPSTDTQYF; CDR3 DNA: TGTGCCAGTAGTTTCTTACTGCCGGGACAAGTCCCTAGCACAGATACGCAGTATTTT
V gene: TRBV2; clone size: -; J gene: TRBJ2-5; D gene: -; CDR3 protein: CASSESRETQYF; CDR3 DNA: TGTGCCAGCAGTGAAAGCCGCGAGACCCAGTACTTC